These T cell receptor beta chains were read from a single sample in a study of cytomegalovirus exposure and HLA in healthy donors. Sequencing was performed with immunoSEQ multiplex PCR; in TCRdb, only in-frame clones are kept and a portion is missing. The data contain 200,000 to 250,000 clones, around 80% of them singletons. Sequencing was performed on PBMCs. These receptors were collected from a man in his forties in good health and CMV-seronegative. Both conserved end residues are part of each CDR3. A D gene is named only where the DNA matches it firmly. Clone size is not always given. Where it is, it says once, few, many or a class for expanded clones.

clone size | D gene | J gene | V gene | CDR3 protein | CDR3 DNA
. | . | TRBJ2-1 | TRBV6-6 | CATVPRASSYNEQFF | TGTGCCACCGTTCCCAGGGCTAGCTCCTACAATGAGCAGTTCTTC
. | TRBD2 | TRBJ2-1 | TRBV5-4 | CASSLTSGTYNEQFF | TGTGCCAGCAGCTTGACTAGCGGGACCTACAATGAGCAGTTCTTC
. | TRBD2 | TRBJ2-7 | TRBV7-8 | CASSSLAGGSYEQYF | TGTGCCAGCAGCTCACTAGCGGGAGGTTCCTACGAGCAGTACTTC
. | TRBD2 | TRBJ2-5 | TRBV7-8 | CASSPAGLDTETQYF | TGTGCCAGCAGCCCGGCGGGACTAGACACAGAGACCCAGTACTTC
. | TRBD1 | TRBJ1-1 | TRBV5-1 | CASSFDRGGFTEAFF | TGCGCCAGCAGCTTCGACAGGGGGGGGTTCACTGAAGCTTTCTTT
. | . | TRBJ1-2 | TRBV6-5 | CASSTGPRNYGYTF | TGTGCCAGCAGTACAGGTCCGCGCAATTATGGCTACACCTTC
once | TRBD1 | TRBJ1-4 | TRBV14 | CASSQAGTGNEKLFF | TGTGCCAGCAGCCAAGCCGGGACAGGGAATGAAAAACTGTTTTTT
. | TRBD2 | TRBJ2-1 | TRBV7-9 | CASSRSGGIAYNEQFF | TGTGCCAGCAGCCGTTCGGGGGGAATAGCCTACAATGAGCAGTTCTTC
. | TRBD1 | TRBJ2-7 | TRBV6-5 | CASSRFTGGYEQYF | TGTGCCAGCAGTCGATTCACAGGGGGATACGAGCAGTACTTC
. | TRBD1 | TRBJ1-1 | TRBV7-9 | CASSQRQGAEAFF | TGTGCCAGCAGCCAGAGACAGGGCGCTGAAGCTTTCTTT
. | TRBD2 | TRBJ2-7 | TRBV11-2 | CASSLVTSGRISYEQYF | TGTGCCAGCAGCTTAGTGACTAGCGGGAGGATATCCTACGAGCAGTACTTC
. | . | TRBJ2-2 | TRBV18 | CASSPGTGTGELFF | TGTGCCAGCTCACCAGGGACTGGCACCGGGGAGCTGTTTTTT